What follows are 16 T cell receptor beta chains derived from one specimen sequenced in a study of chemoradiotherapy in HPV16-positive cancers. Assay used: immunoSEQ multiplex PCR; TCRdb lists only in-frame clones, some missing. The sample comprises around 2,800 clones, roughly 90% of which are singletons, and about 3.8% rests with the top ten. The sample in question was tumor tissue, obtained from a patient who underwent chemoradiotherapy. Receptors were obtained from a human donor with HPV-associated anogenital cancer.

The chain employs TRBV29-1 and TRBJ1-2; D uncertain. Trimming removed 1 base from V and 8 bases from J, with 8 bases in between. The CDR3 spans 11 residues. Looked up from germline, CDR1 is SQVTM and CDR2 is ANQGSEA. The chain's CDR3 is CSVEGAGGYTF. CDR3 bases: TGCAGCGTTGAAGGGGCGGGAGGCTACACCTTC.

The V and J genes are TRBV10-1 and TRBJ2-3; maybe TRBD1 (6 bases). Between the trimmed V and J ends, which lost 8 bases and 1 base, there was a span of 13 bases. The CDR3 is 14 amino acids. Germline V gene lookup returns CDR1 WNHNN and CDR2 SYGVQD (reference sequence). Written as DNA, the CDR3 is TGCGCCAGCCTTCAGAGGGGGTGCACAGATACGCAGTATTTT. This gives the protein CASLQRGCTDTQYF.

The chain combines TRBV9 with TRBJ2-5, with TRBD2 matching over 13 bases. This CDR3 has 16 amino acids. In germline, CDR1 is SGDLS, CDR2 YYNGEE. With V trimmed by 0 bases and J by 4 bases, 3 bases remained unmatched. The CDR3 is CASSVETSGGIETQYF. In nucleotides, the CDR3 is TGTGCCAGCAGCGTAGAGACTAGCGGGGGGATAGAGACCCAGTACTTC.

This clone has a handful of counts. The CDR3 DNA reads TGCGCCAGCAGCAGAGGGACAGGGACTGGGAAAGAGACCCAGTACTTC. It encodes CASSRGTGTGKETQYF. The chain uses TRBV5-1 and TRBJ2-5; 9 bases fit TRBD1. The CDR3 loop spans 16 amino acids. Germline V lookup: CDR1 SGHRS, CDR2 YFSETQ. J lost 3 bases, V lost 4 bases, and 10 bases had no gene match.

The V and J genes are TRBV27 and TRBJ1-2, with no clear D. The V and J ends lost 3 bases and 2 bases respectively, with 10 bases between them. The CDR3 contains 14 residues. Germline loops: CDR1 MNHEY, CDR2 SMNVEV (reference sequence). The DNA of the CDR3 is TGTGCCAGCAGTTTTCGGCGGAGAAACTATGGCTACACCTTC. Translated, it gives CASSFRRRNYGYTF.

This rearrangement joins TRBV7-8 to TRBJ2-5, with 14 bases that match TRBD2. The CDR3 spans 16 residues. Germline trimming cut 5 bases from V and 5 bases from J; bases unmatched to any gene: 7. Germline CDR1 is SGHVS and CDR2 is FQNEAQ. The CDR3 DNA sequence: TGTGCCAGCAGCCTCAGGGGGACTAGCGGGGGTGAGACCCAGTACTTC. It encodes CASSLRGTSGGETQYF.

The J gene is TRBJ2-7, the V gene TRBV27, with TRBD2 identical over 13 bases. Per the germline V gene, CDR1 is MNHEY and CDR2 is SMNVEV (reference sequence). This CDR3 spans 14 amino acids. Trimming removed 4 bases from V and 6 bases from J; junction bases left unmatched: 3. CDR3 nucleotide sequence: TGTGCCAGCAGTTCACTAGCGGGGGGGCCCGAGCAGTACTTC. Amino acids: CASSSLAGGPEQYF.

Notes on this clone: This CDR3 is also generated by other DNA sequences in the sample. The CDR3 bases are TGTGCCAGCAGATCCAGCTGTGGCTACACCTTC. It specifies CASRSSCGYTF. The chain is built from TRBV28 and TRBJ1-2; D is undetermined. This CDR3 comprises 11 residues. The V end was cut by 6 bases, the J end by 7 bases, with 9 bases between. Germline V gene data show CDR1 as MDHEN and CDR2 as SYDVKM.

The J gene is TRBJ2-5, the V gene TRBV7-2; a weak D match, TRBD2 (5 bases). This CDR3 contains 15 residues. Germline loops: CDR1 SGHTA, CDR2 FQGNSA. With 5 bases removed from V and 0 bases from J, the gap between germline ends came to 13 bases. CDR3 residues: CASSPTRGYQETQYF. The CDR3 coding sequence is TGTGCCAGCAGCCCCACCCGAGGGTACCAAGAGACCCAGTACTTC.

The rearrangement uses TRBV5-1 and TRBJ1-4, with D possibly matching TRBD1 (5 bases). The CDR3 runs to 15 residues. CDR1 SGHRS and CDR2 YFSETQ come from the germline V gene. The V gene lost 4 bases and the J gene lost 6 bases, with 16 bases spanning the gap. The CDR3 sequence: CASSTGASGDEKLFF. The CDR3, as DNA: TGCGCCAGCAGCACCGGGGCTTCGGGAGATGAAAAACTGTTTTTT.

CDR3 in DNA: TGTGCCAGCAGAGGAGGACGGCCCAACACTGAAGCTTTCTTT. This codes for CASRGGRPNTEAFF. This sequence joins TRBV27 and TRBJ1-1, with unresolved D. V lost 6 bases and J 2 bases, leaving 13 bases between the germline ends. There are 14 residues in the CDR3. Germline loops: CDR1 MNHEY, CDR2 SMNVEV (reference sequence).

V and J are TRBV2 and TRBJ1-2, with 7 bases matching TRBD1. The length of the CDR3 is 13 residues. Unmatched junction bases numbered 4, after V lost 5 bases and J lost 4 bases. CDR1 is SNHLY and CDR2 is FYNNEI in the germline V gene. The chain's CDR3 is CASSYDRVYGYTF. The DNA of the CDR3 is TGTGCCAGCAGTTACGACAGGGTCTATGGCTACACCTTC.

This clone is a singleton in its sample. The rearrangement joins TRBV4-3 to TRBJ2-7, with D uncertain. The CDR3 runs 15 residues. V lost 0 bases, J lost 2 bases, and 11 bases lay in between. Looked up from germline, CDR1 is LGHNA and CDR2 is YSLEER. The CDR3 protein is CASSQEYPGPYEQYF. CDR3 bases: TGCGCCAGCAGCCAAGAATATCCGGGTCCCTACGAGCAGTACTTC.

V gene TRBV15 combines with J gene TRBJ2-3, with D unclear. This CDR3 is 12 amino acids long. Deletions cut 0 bases from V and 2 bases from J, with 0 bases between. CDR1 LNHNV and CDR2 YYDKDF come from the germline V gene (reference sequence). Here the CDR3 DNA reads TGTGCCACCAGCAGAGACACAGATACGCAGTATTTT. Amino acids: CATSRDTDTQYF.

The chain joins TRBV18 to TRBJ2-7, with 8 bases aligning to TRBD1. V gave up 5 bases and J gave up 4 bases; unmatched junction bases: 10. The length of the CDR3 is 15 residues. CDR1 KGHSH and CDR2 LQKENI come from the germline V gene. This CDR3 is CASSVGQGPPYEQYF. The CDR3 DNA reads TGTGCCAGCTCAGTAGGACAGGGACCCCCTTACGAGCAGTACTTC.

The chain recombines TRBV7-2 with TRBJ2-4; D remains ambiguous. Germline V CDR1 and CDR2: SGHTA, FQGNSA. The CDR3 loop spans 13 amino acids. V was clipped by 1 base and J by 4 bases, with 5 bases between them. The CDR3 DNA sequence: TGTGCCAGCAGCTTAGACCAGAAAAACATTCAGTACTTC. It encodes CASSLDQKNIQYF.